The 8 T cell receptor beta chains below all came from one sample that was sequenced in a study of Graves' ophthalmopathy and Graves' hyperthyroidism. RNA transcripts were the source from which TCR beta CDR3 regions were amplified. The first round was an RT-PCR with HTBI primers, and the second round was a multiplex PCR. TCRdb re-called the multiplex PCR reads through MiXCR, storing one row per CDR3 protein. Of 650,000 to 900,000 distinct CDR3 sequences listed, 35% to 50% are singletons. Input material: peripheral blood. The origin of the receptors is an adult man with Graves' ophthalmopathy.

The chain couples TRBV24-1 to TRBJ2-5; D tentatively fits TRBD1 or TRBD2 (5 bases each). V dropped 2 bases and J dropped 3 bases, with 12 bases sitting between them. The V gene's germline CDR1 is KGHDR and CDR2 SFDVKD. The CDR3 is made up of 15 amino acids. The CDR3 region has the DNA TGTGCCACCAGTGATTCAAGAGGGGCTGAAGAGACCCAGTACTTC. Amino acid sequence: CATSDSRGAEETQYF.

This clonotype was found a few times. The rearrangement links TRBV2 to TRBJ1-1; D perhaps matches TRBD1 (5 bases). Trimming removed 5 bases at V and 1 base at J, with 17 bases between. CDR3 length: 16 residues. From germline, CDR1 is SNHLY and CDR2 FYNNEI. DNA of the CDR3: TGTGCCAGCAGTTACCCGAATGGACACGCGAACACTGAAGCTTTCTTT. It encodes CASSYPNGHANTEAFF. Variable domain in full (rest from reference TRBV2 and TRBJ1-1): EPEVTQTPSHQVTQMGQEVILRCVPISNHLYFYWYRQILGQKVEFLVSFYNNEISEKSEIFDDQFSVERPDGSNFTLKIRSTKLEDSAMYFCASSYPNGHANTEAFFGQGTRLTVV.

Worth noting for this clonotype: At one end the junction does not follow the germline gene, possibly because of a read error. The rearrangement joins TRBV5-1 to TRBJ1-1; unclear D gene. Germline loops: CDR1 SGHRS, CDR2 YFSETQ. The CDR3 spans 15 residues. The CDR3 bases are TGTGCCAGCAGCTTGATAGGCCAGATGAACACTGAAGCTTTCTTT. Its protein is CASSLIGQMNTEAFF.

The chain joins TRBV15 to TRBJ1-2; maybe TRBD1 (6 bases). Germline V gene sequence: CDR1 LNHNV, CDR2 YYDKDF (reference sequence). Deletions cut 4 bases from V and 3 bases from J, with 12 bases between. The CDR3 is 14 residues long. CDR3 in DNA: TGTGCCACCAGCAACGAACAGGGATACTATGGCTACACCTTC. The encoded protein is CATSNEQGYYGYTF.

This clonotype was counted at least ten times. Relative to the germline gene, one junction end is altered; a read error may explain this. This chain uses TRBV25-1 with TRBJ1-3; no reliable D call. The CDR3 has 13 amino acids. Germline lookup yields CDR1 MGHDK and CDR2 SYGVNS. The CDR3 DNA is TGTGCCAGCAGTGAGAATGTTGGATACACCATATATTTT. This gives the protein CASSENVGYTIYF.

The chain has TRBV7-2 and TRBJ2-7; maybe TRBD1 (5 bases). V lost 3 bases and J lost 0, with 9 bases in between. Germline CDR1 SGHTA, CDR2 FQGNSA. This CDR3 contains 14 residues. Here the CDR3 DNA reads TGTGCCAGCAGCTTTTACCAGGGCTCCTACGAGCAGTACTTC. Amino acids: CASSFYQGSYEQYF. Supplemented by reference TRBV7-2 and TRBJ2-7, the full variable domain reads GAGVSQSPSNKVTEKGKDVELRCDPISGHTALYWYRQSLGQGLEFLIYFQGNSAPDKSGLPSDRFSAERTGGSVSTLTIQRTQQEDSAVYLCASSFYQGSYEQYFGPGTRLTVT.

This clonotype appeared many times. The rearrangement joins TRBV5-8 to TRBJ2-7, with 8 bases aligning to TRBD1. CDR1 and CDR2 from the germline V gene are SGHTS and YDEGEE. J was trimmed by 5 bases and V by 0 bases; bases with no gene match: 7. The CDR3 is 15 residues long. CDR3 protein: CASSLGTGQVHEQYF. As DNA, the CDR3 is TGTGCCAGCAGCTTGGGGACAGGGCAGGTCCACGAGCAGTACTTC.

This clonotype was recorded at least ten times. The CDR3 DNA follows: TGTGCCAGCAGTGAATCGGGCGGGGGGGCCTACGAGCAGTACTTC. This codes for CASSESGGGAYEQYF. The rearrangement links TRBV25-1 to TRBJ2-7; 9 nucleotides match TRBD2. This CDR3 spans 15 amino acids. The V gene end was trimmed by 1 base and the J gene end by 2 bases; junction bases not matched to a gene: 3. Germline CDR1 reads MGHDK; CDR2 reads SYGVNS.